Sequencing of this T cell receptor beta chain was carried out in a study of blood T cell repertoires in COVID-19. Study information: The study drew acute and convalescent COVID-19 samples from the United States, Italy and Spain.

In the study's own analysis: Amplification of reference gene primers provided the estimated nucleated cell counts. Generated by immunoSEQ multiplex PCR, the TCRdb table keeps only in-frame clones and is missing some. That table furnishes V, J and clone size, whereas the DNA furnished D and trimming. Found here are over 200,000 clones, about 90% of them singletons; the top ten hold over 13%. Participants were aged about 18 to 90 years, lived in 24 US areas, and enrolled virtually. Within the 2 weeks before study entry, each person in the exposed group met a COVID-19 case. CDR3 length: 19 residues. Germline V gene lookup returns CDR1 LGHDT and CDR2 YNNKEL (reference sequence). V lost 4 bases, J lost 6 bases, and 18 bases stayed unmatched.

This clonotype was obtained from a man aged 30-40 years who had been exposed to COVID-19. This chain links TRBV3-1 (or the pseudogene TRBV3-2) with TRBJ2-4; 10 bases are shared with TRBD1. The sample consisted of PBMCs or T cells enriched from blood (not recorded which). The CDR3 loop reads CASSPPPGASRDRGNIQYF. As DNA, the CDR3 is TGTGCCAGCAGCCCCCCGCCCGGGGCGTCCCGGGACAGGGGAAACATTCAGTACTTC.